Included here is one TCR beta chain sequence, with context. Its antigen is not known. This specimen belongs to a study of cytomegalovirus exposure and HLA in healthy donors. Across the whole study: Later, an analysis reported that the roughly 120 validation repertoires had used the same platform as the roughly 650 first-cohort repertoires. General study findings and limits: Rarity held for most TCR sequences, but there were some public TCRs that occurred in many donors.

The V gene's germline CDR1 is SNHLY and CDR2 FYNNEI. The CDR3 runs to 16 residues. V was pared by 4 bases and J by 5 bases, with 9 bases of the junction left unmatched. Method: immunoSEQ multiplex PCR; TCRdb's copy keeps in-frame clones and lacks some. The data contain tens of thousands of clones, around 96% of them singletons. The sample comprised PBMCs. This clonotype was sampled from a man between 18 and 29 years old in good health and CMV-seronegative. The rearrangement joins TRBV2 to TRBJ2-2; 8 nucleotides match TRBD1. The CDR3 spells CASSARPGGLTGELFF. The DNA of the CDR3 is TGTGCCAGCAGTGCCCGCCCAGGGGGCCTGACCGGGGAGCTGTTTTTT.